This is a list of T cell receptor beta chains from one sample in a study of blood T cell repertoires in COVID-19. The table came from immunoSEQ multiplex PCR; TCRdb's copy has only in-frame clones and leaves some out. The sample consists of around 130,000 clones, more than 75% of them appearing once. The sequencing input was peripheral blood. The receptors derive from a man aged 60-69 years with COVID-19, enrolled during active disease. Each CDR3 is given with its conserved first and last residue. Each record gives: clone size, D gene, V gene, J gene, CDR3 DNA, CDR3 protein. D genes are given only for firm matches. The size of a clone is reported for some rows only, either as once, few or many, or as a class for expanded clones.

-	-	TRBV9	TRBJ1-2	TGTGCCAGCAGCACCGGACAGAGCTATGGCTACACCTTC	CASSTGQSYGYTF
-	-	TRBV21-1	TRBJ2-1	TGTGCCAGCAGCAAAGGGGGACAGGGTAACTACAATGAGCAGTTCTTC	CASSKGGQGNYNEQFF
-	-	TRBV21-1	TRBJ1-4	TGTGCCAGCAGCATCACCTACGAAAAACTGTTTTTT	CASSITYEKLFF
-	-	TRBV19	TRBJ1-2	TGTGCCACCGCTCTCGGGGGTCAAGGCTACACCTTC	CATALGGQGYTF
-	-	TRBV11-3	TRBJ1-1	TGTGCCAGCAGCGCATCGGTCACTGAAGCTTTCTTT	CASSASVTEAFF
-	-	TRBV6-1	TRBJ1-1	TGTGCCAGCAGTGAAAGACAGACTCTGAACACTGAAGCTTTCTTT	CASSERQTLNTEAFF
-	TRBD1	TRBV19	TRBJ2-3	TGTGCCAGTAGCCCCCCCGACAGGGGACCAGATACGCAGTATTTT	CASSPPDRGPDTQYF
-	-	TRBV18	TRBJ1-1	TGTGCCAGCTCACCTTTGAATGGGAGGAACACTGAAGCTTTCTTT	CASSPLNGRNTEAFF
-	-	TRBV7-8	TRBJ2-3	TGTGCCAGCAGCTTAGTAAGCGGACCCTTTAGCACAGATACGCAGTATTTT	CASSLVSGPFSTDTQYF
-	TRBD1	TRBV7-9	TRBJ2-1	TGTGCCAGCAGCTTAATCACAGGGGGTGAGTTCTTC	CASSLITGGEFF
-	-	TRBV10-3	TRBJ1-1	TGTGCCATCAGTGTTACCCGGCGTGGGGGGACTGAAGCTTTCTTT	CAISVTRRGGTEAFF
-	-	TRBV9	TRBJ1-1	TGTGCCAGCAGCCCGCTGGGAGGGCAGGCGGGTGAAGCTTTCTTT	CASSPLGGQAGEAFF
-	-	TRBV4-1	TRBJ2-7	TGCGCCAGCAGCCATGGACGGCTAAGGGGGTACGAGCAGTACTTC	CASSHGRLRGYEQYF
-	-	TRBV11-3	TRBJ2-3	TGTGCCAGCAGTCAACGGGGGAGTGGGGGTGTCTTTGATACGCAGTATTTT	CASSQRGSGGVFDTQYF
-	-	TRBV29-1	TRBJ2-1	TGCAGCGTTGAAGATACAGGGAATGAGCAGTTCTTC	CSVEDTGNEQFF
-	TRBD2	TRBV3-1/TRBV3-2	TRBJ2-3	TGTGCCAGCAGCCAGGGCCCCAGCGGGGGAGATACGCAGTATTTT	CASSQGPSGGDTQYF
once	TRBD1	TRBV6-2/TRBV6-3	TRBJ2-5	TGTGCCAGCAGTCCGGACAGGGCGCGTGGAGAGACCCAGTACTTC	CASSPDRARGETQYF
-	-	TRBV7-8	TRBJ1-5	TGTGCCAGCAGCTTAAGGACAGCGAGGGATCAACCCCAGCATTTT	CASSLRTARDQPQHF
-	-	TRBV19	TRBJ2-1	TGTGCCAGTAGTCCAGATCTCTACAATGAGCAGTTCTTC	CASSPDLYNEQFF
-	-	TRBV21-1	TRBJ2-1	TGTGCCAGCAGCAAAGCCGGAGCGGGAGGGTACAATGAGCAGTTCTTC	CASSKAGAGGYNEQFF
-	-	TRBV10-3	TRBJ2-7	TGTGCCATCAGCCCGGGACTTCTTCTCTCCTACGAGCAGTACTTC	CAISPGLLLSYEQYF
-	-	TRBV29-1	TRBJ1-1	TGCAGCTATAAGGAGGGTAACACTGAAGCTTTCTTT	CSYKEGNTEAFF
-	-	TRBV14	TRBJ2-5	TGTGCCAGCAGCCTGGGACTCCAAGAGACCCAGTACTTC	CASSLGLQETQYF
-	-	TRBV18	TRBJ1-2	TGTGCCAGCGGATTCGGCGGGGGTCGGGGTGGCTACACCTTC	CASGFGGGRGGYTF
-	-	TRBV7-2	TRBJ1-3	TGTGCCAGCAGCCAAGGAAACACCATATATTTT	CASSQGNTIYF
-	-	TRBV10-1	TRBJ1-2	TGCGCCAGCAGTGAGTCTAACGCCGAGCCCTATGGCTACACCTTC	CASSESNAEPYGYTF
once	-	TRBV9	TRBJ2-7	TGTGCCAGCAGCGTAGGAGCGGACTCCCACGAGCAGTACTTC	CASSVGADSHEQYF
-	-	TRBV11-2	TRBJ1-1	TGTGCCAGCAGCTCAGACAGGCTGAACACTGAAGCTTTCTTT	CASSSDRLNTEAFF
-	-	TRBV7-3	TRBJ2-1	TGTGCCAGCACCTCAGGCACTGAGCAGTTCTTC	CASTSGTEQFF
-	TRBD2	TRBV7-2	TRBJ2-7	TGTGCCAGCAGCCCCCCGACTAGCGGGATATACGAGCAGTACTTC	CASSPPTSGIYEQYF
-	-	TRBV11-2	TRBJ1-5	TGTGCCAGCAGCTTAGACCGCAGCAGCGTCTCGGATCAGCCCCAGCATTTT	CASSLDRSSVSDQPQHF
-	-	TRBV6-5	TRBJ1-1	TGTGCCAGCAGTTCGGACACGAATGAAGCTTTCTTT	CASSSDTNEAFF
-	TRBD2	TRBV11-2	TRBJ2-3	TGTGCCAGCAGCATAGCGGGAGGTAGAGATACGCAGTATTTT	CASSIAGGRDTQYF
-	TRBD2	TRBV19	TRBJ2-7	TGTGCTCACGAGATGGGGGACGGGACTAGCGGCTCCTACGAGCAGTACTTC	CAHEMGDGTSGSYEQYF
-	-	TRBV9	TRBJ2-1	TGTGCCAGCAGCCCAGGGGGGTACAATGAGCAGTTCTTC	CASSPGGYNEQFF
few	-	TRBV21-1	TRBJ2-1	TGTGCCACCCAGAGGAGGGTTCCCTACAATGAGCAGTTCTTC	CATQRRVPYNEQFF
-	TRBD2	TRBV10-3	TRBJ2-3	TGTGCCTCAGGGATACTAGCGTCAGATACGCAGTATTTT	CASGILASDTQYF
-	-	TRBV11-3	TRBJ2-7	TGTGCCAGCAGCTTGTCCAGGGGGGCCACATTTTCCTACGAGCAGTACTTC	CASSLSRGATFSYEQYF
-	TRBD1	TRBV6-5	TRBJ1-1	TGTGCCAGCAGATCCGGGACAGGGGTCATAGAAGCTTTCTTT	CASRSGTGVIEAFF
-	-	TRBV11-2	TRBJ1-3	TGTGCCAGCAGCGAGGGAGCGTCTGGAAACACCATATATTTT	CASSEGASGNTIYF
-	-	TRBV10-3	TRBJ2-3	TGTGCCATCAGTGAGAGACAGTTAGCGGCAGATACGCAGTATTTT	CAISERQLAADTQYF
once	TRBD1	TRBV30	TRBJ1-1	TGTGCCTGGAGGCGCGGACAGGGGGCTGAAGCTTTCTTT	CAWRRGQGAEAFF
-	TRBD2	TRBV29-1	TRBJ2-7	TGCAGCGTTGCACTAGCGGGAGAAGGCGAGCAGTACTTC	CSVALAGEGEQYF
-	-	TRBV2	TRBJ2-3	TGTGCCAGCAGTCAGACTCGGAACACAGATACGCAGTATTTT	CASSQTRNTDTQYF
-	TRBD1	TRBV28	TRBJ1-5	TGTGCCAGCAGGACAGGGGCGGTTCAGCCCCAGCATTTT	CASRTGAVQPQHF
-	TRBD2	TRBV5-1	TRBJ2-3	TGCGCCAGCAGCTTGGGTCCGCGGGAGGTAGATACGCAGTATTTT	CASSLGPREVDTQYF
-	-	TRBV5-1	TRBJ2-7	TGCGCCAGCAGCCCGCAGGGGGACTTCTCCGAGCAGTACTTC	CASSPQGDFSEQYF
-	TRBD1	TRBV12-3/TRBV12-4	TRBJ2-3	TGTGCCACCAGACAGGGGGCTACAGATACGCAGTATTTT	CATRQGATDTQYF
-	TRBD2	TRBV29-1	TRBJ2-3	TGCAGCGTCCAGGCGGTAGCGGGATCAGATACGCAGTATTTT	CSVQAVAGSDTQYF
once	TRBD2	TRBV7-6	TRBJ2-1	TGTGCCAGCAGCTTAGCGGGGGGTTTCCAGCGGGGAAGCTCCTACAATGAGCAGTTCTTC	CASSLAGGFQRGSSYNEQFF
-	TRBD1	TRBV12-5	TRBJ1-4	TGTGCTATCGCGTTGGGACAGGGCAGCGAAAAACTGTTTTTT	CAIALGQGSEKLFF
-	-	TRBV19	TRBJ2-3	TGTGCCAGTAGTCTCAGACTGGGTCCTGTAGACACAGATACGCAGTATTTT	CASSLRLGPVDTDTQYF
-	TRBD2	TRBV4-3	TRBJ2-1	TGCGCCAGCAGCCAAGATTGGGCTAGCGGGTACAATGAGCAGTTCTTC	CASSQDWASGYNEQFF